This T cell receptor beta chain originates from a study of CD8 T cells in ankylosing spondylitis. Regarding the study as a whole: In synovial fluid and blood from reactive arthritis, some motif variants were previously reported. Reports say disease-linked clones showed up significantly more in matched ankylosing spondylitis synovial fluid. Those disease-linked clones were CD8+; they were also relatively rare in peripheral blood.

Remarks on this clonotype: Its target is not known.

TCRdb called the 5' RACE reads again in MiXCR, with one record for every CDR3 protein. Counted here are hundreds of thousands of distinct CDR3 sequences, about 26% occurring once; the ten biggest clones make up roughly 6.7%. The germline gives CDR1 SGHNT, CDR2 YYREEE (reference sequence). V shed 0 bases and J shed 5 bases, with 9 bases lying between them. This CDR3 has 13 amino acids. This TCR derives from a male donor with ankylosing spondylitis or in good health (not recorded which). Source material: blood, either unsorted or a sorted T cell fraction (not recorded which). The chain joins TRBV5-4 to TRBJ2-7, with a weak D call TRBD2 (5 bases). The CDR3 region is CASSLATGNEQYF. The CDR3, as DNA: TGTGCCAGCAGCTTGGCCACCGGGAACGAGCAGTACTTC.